Shown below are 31 T cell receptor beta chains from a single sample sequenced in a study of blood T cell repertoires in COVID-19. Data came from immunoSEQ multiplex PCR; TCRdb stores just in-frame clones and leaves some out. The table shows 130,000 or so clones, with about nine tenths occurring only once. Source material: peripheral blood. These receptors all stem from a woman aged 70-85 years with COVID-19, enrolled during active disease.

This chain connects TRBV5-1 to TRBJ2-5; D perhaps matches TRBD2 (7 bases). Germline V CDR1 and CDR2: SGHRS, YFSETQ. The CDR3 covers 16 residues. V was trimmed by 3 bases and J by 2 bases, leaving 17 bases between them. The DNA for the CDR3 is TGCGCCAGCAGCTCAGTTGGGGGGGGCCTGCAAGAGACCCAGTACTTC. The encoded protein is CASSSVGGGLQETQYF.

About this clone itself: One end of the junction fails to match germline, which may point to a read error. The chain recombines TRBV2 with TRBJ2-1; 7 bases match TRBD1. Germline CDR1 is SNHLY and CDR2 is FYNNEI. CDR3 length: 15 amino acids. DNA for the CDR3: TGTGCCAGCAGAGAAGGGACAGAAACCTACAATGAGCAGTTCTTC. Translating it yields CASREGTETYNEQFF. The full variable domain, its missing parts supplied by reference TRBV2 and TRBJ2-1, is EPEVTQTPSHQVTQMGQEVILRCVPISNHLYFYWYRQILGQKVEFLVSFYNNEISEKSEIFDDQFSVERPDGSNFTLKIRSTKLEDSAMYFCASREGTETYNEQFFGPGTRLTVL.

The gene calls are TRBV7-2 and TRBJ1-1; D is ambiguous. Germline V gene lookup returns CDR1 SGHTA and CDR2 FQGNSA. The CDR3 runs to 13 residues. The germline V and J ends were trimmed by 2 bases and 4 bases, with 8 bases remaining between them. The CDR3 bases are TGTGCCAGCAGCTTACCAGTGGTCACTGAAGCTTTCTTT. Protein: CASSLPVVTEAFF.

This CDR3 is CASSPIGGVGEKLFF. DNA of the CDR3: TGCGCCAGCAGCCCGATCGGGGGTGTCGGTGAAAAACTGTTTTTT. The V gene is TRBV5-1, the J gene TRBJ1-4; possible D gene TRBD1, 5 bases. Germline CDR1 reads SGHRS; CDR2 reads YFSETQ. Deletions cut 4 bases from V and 7 bases from J, with 17 bases between. CDR3 length: 15 amino acids.

The genes are TRBV3-1 (or the pseudogene TRBV3-2) and TRBJ1-1; 8 nucleotides line up with TRBD1. The CDR3 is 16 residues long. The trim removed 1 base at V and 11 bases at J, leaving 15 bases unmatched. CDR1 and CDR2 (germline): LGHDT, YNNKEL (reference sequence). CDR3 amino acids: CASSQAYDRGRAGAFF. The CDR3 DNA follows: TGTGCCAGCAGCCAAGCCTACGACAGGGGCCGCGCTGGGGCTTTCTTT.

This clone was detected only once. The chain combines TRBV13 with TRBJ1-2; 7 bases are shared with TRBD1. Germline CDR1 reads PRHDT; CDR2 reads FYEKMQ (reference sequence). CDR3 length: 14 amino acids. V dropped 5 bases and J dropped 4; count of bases not matched to a gene: 7. The CDR3 is CASSLQGGFYGYTF. CDR3 DNA: TGTGCCAGCAGCCTCCAGGGGGGATTCTATGGCTACACCTTC.

This clone occurred a few times. V gene TRBV19 combines with J gene TRBJ1-5; D remains unclear. From germline, CDR1 is LNHDA and CDR2 SQIVND (reference sequence). Trimming shortened V by 6 bases and J by 4 bases, and 13 bases separated the two germline ends. This CDR3 is built from 14 residues. DNA of the CDR3: TGTGCCAGTAGACGGTCGGCGGGTAATCAGCCCCAGCATTTT. Amino acids: CASRRSAGNQPQHF.

The chain employs TRBV28 and TRBJ2-7; 8 nucleotides line up with TRBD2. The germline V gene has CDR1 MDHEN and CDR2 SYDVKM. J gave up 2 bases and V 8 bases, and 14 bases lay outside the gene matches. The CDR3 has 16 amino acids. CDR3 DNA: TGTGCCAGCGGGGGCTTCGGGGGGGCGAAGCCCTACGAGCAGTACTTC. The encoded protein is CASGGFGGAKPYEQYF.

This clone was detected only a few times. The chain links TRBV27 to TRBJ2-2; the match to TRBD2 covers 12 bases. This CDR3 contains 14 residues. Germline CDR1 reads MNHEY; CDR2 reads SMNVEV (reference sequence). The junction had 6 bases not matched to a gene; V was cut back by 9 bases and J by 7 bases. In DNA, the CDR3 is TGTGCCAGTAGGACTAGCGGGGTTGTCGGGGAGCTGTTTTTT. It specifies CASRTSGVVGELFF.

The CDR3 region has the DNA TGTGCCAGCAGCTTTGGGACAAGGACTGAAGCTTTCTTT. It specifies CASSFGTRTEAFF. The rearrangement links TRBV7-3 to TRBJ1-1; D is possibly TRBD1 (6 bases). V was shortened by 3 bases and J by 5 bases, with 10 bases between the two germline ends. This CDR3 contains 13 residues. Germline V gene data show CDR1 as SGHTA and CDR2 as FQGTGA.

The chain joins TRBV28 to TRBJ2-1; D is perhaps TRBD1 (6 bases). V lost 4 bases and J 5 bases, leaving 12 bases between the germline ends. This CDR3 is built from 14 residues. Germline values: CDR1 MDHEN, CDR2 SYDVKM. The chain's CDR3 is CASSWGTLNNEQFF. CDR3 nucleotides: TGTGCCAGCAGTTGGGGGACACTTAACAATGAGCAGTTCTTC.

The chain carries TRBV9 and TRBJ2-2; 10 bases map to TRBD2. The CDR3 sequence is 16 residues long. J lost 3 bases, V lost 2 bases, and 4 bases had no gene match. Germline loops: CDR1 SGDLS, CDR2 YYNGEE. The CDR3 DNA is TGTGCCAGCAGCGTTAGCGGGGGGCCGGACACCGGGGAGCTGTTTTTT. It translates to CASSVSGGPDTGELFF.

The chain has TRBV10-1 and TRBJ1-1; 7 positions agree with TRBD1. Germline CDR1 WNHNN, CDR2 SYGVQD (reference sequence). V lost 10 bases, J lost 1 base, and 12 bases stayed unmatched. CDR3 size: 15 residues. CDR3 region: CATSRTGYPNTEAFF. The CDR3 nucleotides are TGCGCCACCTCTCGGACAGGCTATCCGAACACTGAAGCTTTCTTT.

This rearrangement joins TRBV6-1 to TRBJ1-3, with no clear D. The germline V gene encodes CDR1 MNHNS and CDR2 SASEGT. The V end lost 4 bases, the J end lost 0 bases, and 16 bases lay between the germline ends. CDR3 length: 17 residues. In nucleotides, the CDR3 is TGTGCCAGCAGTGGGCCGGGAGGGCCCAGCTCTGGAAACACCATATATTTT. It yields the protein CASSGPGGPSSGNTIYF.

V usage is TRBV30 and J usage is TRBJ1-1; a possible D gene is TRBD1 (5 bases). This CDR3 spans 19 amino acids. Per germline, CDR1 GTSNPN and CDR2 SVGIG (reference sequence). With 3 bases removed from V and 0 bases from J, the gap between germline ends came to 26 bases. CDR3 nucleotides: TGTGCCTGGAGCCCCCCGTCCAGACAGTTCAGCTCTATGAACACTGAAGCTTTCTTT. It is translated as CAWSPPSRQFSSMNTEAFF.

The chain has TRBV6-1 and TRBJ1-1; 8 bases fit TRBD1. The V gene's germline CDR1 is MNHNS and CDR2 SASEGT. Unmatched junction bases numbered 7, after V lost 5 bases and J lost 5 bases. CDR3 size: 14 residues. The CDR3 loop reads CASSSGQGKTEAFF. The CDR3 nucleotides are TGTGCCAGCAGTTCCGGACAGGGAAAAACTGAAGCTTTCTTT.

The V gene is TRBV5-1, the J gene TRBJ1-6; D is possibly TRBD1 (6 bases). The CDR3 has 13 amino acids. Germline V gene sequence: CDR1 SGHRS, CDR2 YFSETQ. Trimming removed 2 bases at V and 13 bases at J, with 13 bases between. The CDR3 bases are TGCGCCAGCAGCTTACAGGGTTCTGCGCCCCTCCACTTT. Protein product: CASSLQGSAPLHF.

The chain is built from TRBV30 and TRBJ1-5; possible D gene TRBD1, 6 bases. V shed 2 bases and J shed 4 bases, with 12 bases lying between them. Germline CDR1 is GTSNPN and CDR2 is SVGIG (reference sequence). This CDR3 has 14 amino acids. In DNA form, the CDR3 reads TGTGCCTGGAGTACGGACAGTCTTAATCAGCCCCAGCATTTT. This codes for CAWSTDSLNQPQHF. The variable domain in full, with the rest retrieved from reference TRBV30 and TRBJ1-5, is SQTIHQWPATLVQPVGSPLSLECTVEGTSNPNLYWYRQAAGRGLQLLFYSVGIGQISSEVPQNLSASRPQDRQFILSSKKLLLSDSGFYLCAWSTDSLNQPQHFGDGTRLSIL.

J is TRBJ1-1 and V is TRBV10-3; D gene unclear. Germline CDR1 and CDR2: ENHRY and SYGVKD. This CDR3 comprises 16 residues. The V and J ends lost 3 bases and 1 base respectively, with 15 bases between them. The CDR3 region is CAISEMPLAENTEAFF. CDR3 nucleotide sequence: TGTGCCATCAGTGAAATGCCCCTGGCGGAGAACACTGAAGCTTTCTTT.

The V gene is TRBV7-2, the J gene TRBJ2-7; D is unclear. Trimming took 4 bases from V and 0 from J, leaving 10 bases between them. Germline CDR1 reads SGHTA; CDR2 reads FQGNSA. The CDR3 extends over 14 amino acids. The CDR3 DNA reads as TGTGCCAGCAGCTCCTACCGCTACTCCTACGAGCAGTACTTC. Its translation: CASSSYRYSYEQYF.

The J gene is TRBJ1-2, the V gene TRBV2, with 7 positions matching TRBD1. Germline loops: CDR1 SNHLY, CDR2 FYNNEI. V was pared by 2 bases and J by 8 bases, with 2 bases of the junction left unmatched. CDR3 length: 12 amino acids. CDR3: CASSETGVGYTF. In DNA, the CDR3 is TGTGCCAGCAGTGAAACAGGGGTGGGCTACACCTTC.

The V gene is TRBV11-2, the J gene TRBJ1-4, with unresolved D. This CDR3 region has 12 residues. Per germline, CDR1 SGHAT and CDR2 FQNNGV. V lost 5 bases and J lost 7, with 8 bases in between. The CDR3: CASSEGGEKLFF. CDR3 DNA: TGTGCCAGCAGCGAGGGAGGTGAAAAACTGTTTTTT.

The chain has TRBV19 and TRBJ1-3, with 8 bases that match TRBD1. Per germline, CDR1 LNHDA and CDR2 SQIVND (reference sequence). The CDR3 totals 16 residues. Trimming removed 7 bases from V and 0 bases from J; junction bases left unmatched: 8. The CDR3 here is CASINRGTLSGNTIYF. The CDR3 coding sequence is TGTGCCAGTATAAACAGGGGGACGCTCTCTGGAAACACCATATATTTT. Supplemented by reference TRBV19 and TRBJ1-3, the full variable domain reads DGGITQSPKYLFRKEGQNVTLSCEQNLNHDAMYWYRQDPGQGLRLIYYSQIVNDFQKGDIAEGYSVSREKKESFPLTVTSAQKNPTAFYLCASINRGTLSGNTIYFGEGSWLTVV.

J is TRBJ2-1 and V is TRBV5-1; 11 nucleotides match TRBD2. The V and J ends lost 7 bases and 8 bases, in that order; junction bases with no gene match: 11. This CDR3 contains 15 residues. Per the germline V gene, CDR1 is SGHRS and CDR2 is YFSETQ. The CDR3 spells CASRLAGRPPDEQFF. CDR3 coding DNA: TGCGCCAGCCGACTAGCGGGGAGGCCCCCCGATGAGCAGTTCTTC.

The table lists this clone with a count of one. The chain joins TRBV6-5 to TRBJ2-7; possibly TRBD2 for D (5 bases). V gave up 6 bases and J gave up 2 bases, with 14 bases separating them. The CDR3 covers 14 residues. Germline CDR1 MNHEY, CDR2 SVGAGI. The CDR3 spells CASSLGVGPYEQYF. The DNA for the CDR3 is TGTGCCAGCAGCCTCGGGGTAGGGCCCTACGAGCAGTACTTC.

This chain connects TRBV15 to TRBJ1-2, with TRBD1 as a possible D gene (5 bases). Trimming stripped 0 bases from V and 7 bases from J, with 15 bases between. CDR1 and CDR2 (germline): LNHNV, YYDKDF (reference sequence). The CDR3 contains 15 residues. In DNA form, the CDR3 reads TGTGCCACCAGCAGAGAAAAGGGGTTCTCGGGTGGCTACACCTTC. Amino acids: CATSREKGFSGGYTF.

CDR3 sequence (DNA): TGCGCCAGCAGCCCCCGAGCAGGGGGCGAATCTAGCAATCAGCCCCAGCATTTT. It encodes CASSPRAGGESSNQPQHF. This chain joins TRBV4-1 and TRBJ1-5, with 8 nucleotides matching TRBD1. Germline V gene lookup returns CDR1 MGHRA and CDR2 YSYEKL. Trimming took 4 bases from V and 0 from J; bases not matched to a gene: 11. The CDR3 has 18 amino acids.

This clone has just a few counts. V is TRBV6-2 or TRBV6-3 and J is TRBJ2-5; no clear D gene. V lost 5 bases, J lost 5 bases, and 6 bases lay in between. The CDR3 spans 11 residues. Germline lookup yields CDR1 MNHEY and CDR2 SVGEGT. The CDR3 is CASSNGETQYF. CDR3 bases: TGTGCCAGCAGTAACGGTGAGACCCAGTACTTC.

The chain employs TRBV5-6 and TRBJ1-2; TRBD1 matches at 10 bases. Germline V CDR1 and CDR2: SGHDT, YYEEEE. V was pared by 3 bases and J by 5 bases, with 4 bases of the junction left unmatched. The CDR3 runs 14 residues. CDR3 region: CASSSSGQGYGYTF. In DNA form, the CDR3 reads TGTGCCAGCAGCTCGTCGGGACAGGGGTATGGCTACACCTTC.

This clone has a single count. This rearrangement joins TRBV7-3 to TRBJ2-5; TRBD2 agrees at 9 bases. This CDR3 contains 14 residues. Germline values: CDR1 SGHTA, CDR2 FQGTGA. V lost 4 bases to trimming and J lost 5 bases; unmatched junction nucleotides: 5. As DNA, the CDR3 is TGTGCCAGCAGCTCTCTAGCGGGGATGGAGACCCAGTACTTC. It translates to CASSSLAGMETQYF.

J is TRBJ2-3 and V is TRBV5-1, with 7 bases that match TRBD1. The germline V gene has CDR1 SGHRS and CDR2 YFSETQ. The V gene end was trimmed by 5 bases and the J gene end by 2 bases; junction bases not matched to a gene: 5. There are 14 residues in the CDR3. The CDR3 loop reads CASRQGFTTDTQYF. CDR3 nucleotide sequence: TGCGCCAGCAGACAGGGGTTTACCACAGATACGCAGTATTTT. Drawing the rest from reference TRBV5-1 and TRBJ2-3, the complete variable domain is KAGVTQTPRYLIKTRGQQVTLSCSPISGHRSVSWYQQTPGQGLQFLFEYFSETQRNKGNFPGRFSGRQFSNSRSEMNVSTLELGDSALYLCASRQGFTTDTQYFGPGTRLTVL.